The next 28 T cell receptor beta chains were all read from a single sample in a study of blood T cell repertoires in COVID-19. Produced via immunoSEQ multiplex PCR; TCRdb's table is partial and in-frame only. The sample consists of tens of thousands of clones, around 78% of them appearing once. The sequencing input was peripheral blood. These TCRs come from a human donor in a cohort sampled during active COVID-19.

The V call is TRBV13, the J call TRBJ2-7, with 11 bases aligning to TRBD1. This CDR3 has 16 amino acids. With 5 bases clipped from V and 2 bases from J, the junction kept 8 bases outside the gene matches. CDR1 and CDR2 from the germline V gene are PRHDT and FYEKMQ (reference sequence). CDR3 amino acids: CASSPQEDRGPYEQYF. CDR3 nucleotide sequence: TGTGCCAGCAGCCCGCAAGAGGACAGGGGGCCCTACGAGCAGTACTTC.

V is TRBV11-2 and J is TRBJ2-7, with 8 nucleotides matching TRBD2. The CDR3 extends over 13 amino acids. The germline V gene encodes CDR1 SGHAT and CDR2 FQNNGV. The J segment lost 6 bases and the V segment lost 10 bases, leaving 11 bases of the junction unmatched. CDR3 nucleotide sequence: TGTGCCACTATGGTGGCGGGAGGCCTCGAGCAGTACTTC. This encodes CATMVAGGLEQYF.

The chain joins TRBV7-6 to TRBJ2-3, with D perhaps matching TRBD1 (6 bases). The germline gives CDR1 SGHVS, CDR2 FNYEAQ. The CDR3 length is 15 residues. The V end was cut by 5 bases, the J end by 0 bases, with 12 bases between. CDR3 residues: CASSPRDKSTDTQYF. The CDR3 DNA sequence: TGTGCCAGCAGCCCCAGGGACAAGAGCACAGATACGCAGTATTTT.

The V gene is TRBV11-3, the J gene TRBJ2-3; 7 bases match TRBD1. The CDR3 extends over 15 amino acids. V shed 5 bases, J shed 2 bases, and the junction held 7 bases outside the gene matches. Per germline, CDR1 SGHNT and CDR2 YENEEA. Written as DNA, the CDR3 is TGTGCCAGCAGCCTCGGGACAGCCTACACAGATACGCAGTATTTT. Translating gives CASSLGTAYTDTQYF. The full variable domain, rest sourced from reference TRBV11-3 and TRBJ2-3, is EAGVVQSPRYKIIEKKQPVAFWCNPISGHNTLYWYLQNLGQGPELLIRYENEEAVDDSQLPKDRFSAERLKGVDSTLKIQPAELGDSAVYLCASSLGTAYTDTQYFGPGTRLTVL.

The chain recombines TRBV28 with TRBJ2-7; no clear D gene. V dropped 0 bases and J dropped 0 bases, with 9 bases sitting between them. The CDR3 loop spans 15 amino acids. Germline loops: CDR1 MDHEN, CDR2 SYDVKM. The CDR3 loop reads CASSLWSASSYEQYF. DNA for the CDR3: TGTGCCAGCAGTTTATGGAGCGCGAGCTCCTACGAGCAGTACTTC.

This chain links TRBV18 with TRBJ2-5; TRBD2 is a possible D gene (5 bases). The germline V gene encodes CDR1 KGHSH and CDR2 LQKENI. The CDR3 consists of 14 residues. Trimming took off 0 bases at V and 3 bases at J, with 8 bases between the two ends. The DNA for the CDR3 is TGTGCCAGCTCACCACCAGCCGGGGAAGAGACCCAGTACTTC. The encoded protein is CASSPPAGEETQYF. Filled out from reference TRBV18 and TRBJ2-5, the complete variable domain reads NAGVMQNPRHLVRRRGQEARLRCSPMKGHSHVYWYRQLPEEGLKFMVYLQKENIIDESGMPKERFSAEFPKEGPSILRIQQVVRGDSAAYFCASSPPAGEETQYFGPGTRLLVL.

There are a few counts of this clone. This sample also contains other DNA sequences that code for the same CDR3. The chain is built from TRBV27 and TRBJ1-4, with D possibly being TRBD1 (5 bases). Germline values: CDR1 MNHEY, CDR2 SMNVEV (reference sequence). The CDR3 runs to 13 residues. The V and J ends lost 3 bases and 6 bases respectively, with 8 bases between them. DNA of the CDR3: TGTGCCAGCAGTTTTTCAGGGTATGAAAAACTGTTTTTT. Translating it yields CASSFSGYEKLFF.

The rearrangement links TRBV2 to TRBJ2-2; 7 nucleotides agree with TRBD2. The CDR3 runs to 15 residues. Germline V lookup: CDR1 SNHLY, CDR2 FYNNEI. V gave up 2 bases and J gave up 1 base; unmatched junction bases: 1. CDR3 bases: TGTGCCAGCAGTGAAAGCGGGAAGAACACCGGGGAGCTGTTTTTT. Its translation is CASSESGKNTGELFF.

This clone appeared a single time. The chain couples TRBV10-3 to TRBJ2-1; D is undetermined. V lost 6 bases and J 2 bases, leaving 14 bases between the germline ends. Germline V gene lookup returns CDR1 ENHRY and CDR2 SYGVKD. The CDR3 loop spans 15 amino acids. Here the CDR3 DNA reads TGTGCCATCAGGGATACTCGCGGAACCTACAATGAGCAGTTCTTC. It is translated as CAIRDTRGTYNEQFF.

The rearrangement uses TRBV6-6 and TRBJ2-5; D might be TRBD2 (6 bases). CDR3 length: 15 amino acids. Trimming took 2 bases from V and 0 from J, leaving 10 bases between them. Germline lookup yields CDR1 MNHNY and CDR2 SVGAGI (reference sequence). CDR3 in amino acids: CASSYPSGYQETQYF. The CDR3 region has the DNA TGTGCCAGCAGTTACCCCAGCGGGTACCAAGAGACCCAGTACTTC.

The chain combines TRBV30 with TRBJ1-1; weak D call: TRBD1 (6 bases). The V gene's germline CDR1 is GTSNPN and CDR2 SVGIG (reference sequence). V was pared by 1 base and J by 1 base, with 16 bases between. The CDR3 length is 16 residues. DNA for the CDR3: TGTGCCTGGAGTGCCCCACCCGACAGGAAGAACACTGAAGCTTTCTTT. Its protein product is CAWSAPPDRKNTEAFF.

The genes are TRBV11-2 and TRBJ2-3; 11 bases are shared with TRBD2. The germline V gene encodes CDR1 SGHAT and CDR2 FQNNGV. V was clipped by 2 bases and J by 2 bases; unmatched bases: 6. This CDR3 is built from 17 residues. The chain's CDR3 is CASSLRASGGLTDTQYF. The DNA of the CDR3 is TGTGCCAGCAGCTTAAGGGCTAGCGGGGGGCTCACAGATACGCAGTATTTT. The whole variable domain, remainder taken from reference TRBV11-2 and TRBJ2-3, is EAGVAQSPRYKIIEKRQSVAFWCNPISGHATLYWYQQILGQGPKLLIQFQNNGVVDDSQLPKDRFSAERLKGVDSTLKIQPAKLEDSAVYLCASSLRASGGLTDTQYFGPGTRLTVL.

The chain combines TRBV5-8 with TRBJ1-2; no reliable D call. Trimming removed 4 bases from V and 3 bases from J, with 4 bases in between. The CDR3 totals 11 residues. From germline, CDR1 is SGHTS and CDR2 YDEGEE. DNA for the CDR3: TGTGCCAGCAGCCTCCACTATGGCTACACCTTC. Translating it yields CASSLHYGYTF.

V gene TRBV4-2 combines with J gene TRBJ2-2, with unresolved D. Per germline, CDR1 LGHNA and CDR2 YNFKEQ. CDR3 size: 15 residues. Trimming shortened V by 0 bases and J by 1 base, and 6 bases separated the two germline ends. In DNA, the CDR3 is TGTGCCAGCAGCCAAGATCCCCTGAACACCGGGGAGCTGTTTTTT. Its protein is CASSQDPLNTGELFF.

The rearrangement links TRBV6-2 or TRBV6-3 to TRBJ1-5; D is ambiguous. CDR1 is MNHEY and CDR2 is SVGEGT in the germline V gene. The CDR3 is 14 residues long. V lost 0 bases, J lost 14 bases, and 17 bases lay in between. The CDR3: CASSYSGETTKKHF. The CDR3 bases are TGTGCCAGCAGTTACTCGGGTGAGACAACCAAGAAGCATTTT.

The rearrangement links TRBV2 to TRBJ1-4, with 7 nucleotides matching TRBD1. This CDR3 comprises 16 residues. V shed 6 bases, J shed 2 bases, and the junction held 9 bases outside the gene matches. Germline values: CDR1 SNHLY, CDR2 FYNNEI. The CDR3 DNA is TGTGCCAGCAGGCCTATTCCGGGACAGACTAATGAAAAACTGTTTTTT. It specifies CASRPIPGQTNEKLFF.

The chain carries TRBV10-1 and TRBJ2-7, with D uncertain. V lost 1 base, J lost 2 bases, and 12 bases lay in between. Germline CDR1 reads WNHNN; CDR2 reads SYGVQD (reference sequence). The CDR3 covers 15 residues. The CDR3 sequence: CASSEYPGSTYEQYF. For the CDR3, the DNA is TGCGCCAGCAGTGAGTACCCAGGATCCACCTACGAGCAGTACTTC.

The rearrangement links TRBV7-9 to TRBJ2-7; maybe TRBD2 (5 bases). V was cut by 6 bases and J by 6 bases, with 9 bases left in between. The CDR3 has 11 residues. Germline CDR1 reads SEHNR; CDR2 reads FQNEAQ (reference sequence). The CDR3 loop reads CASRNGGEQYF. CDR3 nucleotides: TGTGCCAGCAGAAACGGAGGCGAGCAGTACTTC.

The chain combines TRBV18 with TRBJ2-7, with a weak D call TRBD1 (6 bases). The CDR3 is 14 amino acids. The germline gives CDR1 KGHSH, CDR2 LQKENI. Trimming pared 3 bases from V and 2 bases from J, leaving 11 bases between. The CDR3 DNA sequence: TGTGCCAGCTCACCGTCCGGGACACCCTACGAGCAGTACTTC. Its protein product is CASSPSGTPYEQYF.

The J gene is TRBJ2-7, the V gene TRBV11-2, with D maybe TRBD2 (6 bases). Germline CDR1 reads SGHAT; CDR2 reads FQNNGV. The CDR3 is made up of 16 amino acids. V lost 0 bases and J lost 5, with 17 bases in between. CDR3 nucleotide sequence: TGTGCCAGCAGCTTAGAACTGCGGGGTCCAAGAGACGAGCAGTACTTC. Amino acid sequence: CASSLELRGPRDEQYF.

This clone was counted a few times. The junction shows a germline mismatch at one end, possibly a read error. The chain combines TRBV7-9 with TRBJ1-2; 11 nucleotides match TRBD1. This CDR3 region has 16 residues. Germline-derived CDR1 and CDR2 are SEHNR and FQNEAQ (reference sequence). The CDR3 here is CASSSAPGQGGYDYTF. The CDR3 nucleotides are TGTGCCAGCAGCTCGGCCCCGGGACAGGGGGGTTATGACTACACCTTC.

This clone was recorded many times. The gene calls are TRBV7-2 and TRBJ1-6; TRBD1 might be the D (6 bases). Looked up from germline, CDR1 is SGHTA and CDR2 is FQGNSA. The CDR3 has 14 residues. The V end was cut by 1 base, the J end by 6 bases, with 7 bases between. The CDR3 bases are TGTGCCAGCAGCTTAGGGACAGCTAATTCACCCCTCCACTTT. Protein product: CASSLGTANSPLHF.

The chain uses TRBV7-8 and TRBJ2-7; D may be TRBD1 (6 bases). Germline CDR1 reads SGHVS; CDR2 reads FQNEAQ. The CDR3 runs to 14 residues. V gave up 5 bases and J gave up 4 bases, with 15 bases separating them. CDR3 DNA sequence: TGTGCCAGCAGCCCAAGGACAGTCCTTTACGAGCAGTACTTC. Translating it yields CASSPRTVLYEQYF.

CDR3 amino acids: CASKSPGLAGSYEQYF. For the CDR3, the DNA is TGTGCCAGCAAATCTCCCGGACTAGCGGGATCCTACGAGCAGTACTTC. The chain couples TRBV28 to TRBJ2-7; TRBD2 agrees at 12 bases. Germline-derived CDR1 and CDR2 are MDHEN and SYDVKM. J was trimmed by 1 base and V by 7 bases; bases with no gene match: 8. There are 16 residues in the CDR3.

The chain employs TRBV7-2 and TRBJ2-1; D ambiguous. Germline assignment: CDR1 SGHTA and CDR2 FQGNSA. There are 13 residues in the CDR3. V was cut by 2 bases and J by 8 bases, with 10 bases left in between. The CDR3 reads CASSLNAVDEQFF. The CDR3 DNA reads TGTGCCAGCAGCTTAAACGCGGTCGATGAGCAGTTCTTC.

This clone was picked up a small number of times. J is TRBJ1-1 and V is TRBV2, with D tentatively TRBD1 (5 bases). Germline-derived CDR1 and CDR2 are SNHLY and FYNNEI. This CDR3 spans 15 amino acids. Trimming pared 5 bases from V and 0 bases from J, leaving 13 bases between. In DNA, the CDR3 is TGTGCCAGCAGTCCTAGACAGAAGTTGAACACTGAAGCTTTCTTT. This codes for CASSPRQKLNTEAFF.

The J gene is TRBJ2-1, the V gene TRBV29-1, with 10 nucleotides matching TRBD2. The CDR3 has 13 residues. From germline, CDR1 is SQVTM and CDR2 ANQGSEA. V lost 7 bases to trimming and J lost 9 bases; unmatched junction nucleotides: 9. DNA for the CDR3: TGCAGCGAAGTCAGCGGGAGGGAGCGTGAGCAGTTCTTC. This gives the protein CSEVSGREREQFF.

The CDR3 coding sequence is TGTGCCAGCAGCCATGAGGCCAGGGGCGAGCAGTACTTC. The encoded protein is CASSHEARGEQYF. The V and J genes are TRBV7-9 and TRBJ2-7; perhaps TRBD1 as D (6 bases). Germline assignment: CDR1 SEHNR and CDR2 FQNEAQ (reference sequence). The CDR3 runs 13 residues. V lost 5 bases to trimming and J lost 6 bases, with 14 bases between them.